The next 11 T cell receptor beta chains were all read from a single sample in a study of T-cell memory formation after mild COVID-19. TCRdb recomputed calls from the 5' RACE reads with MiXCR, one row per CDR3 protein. The data contain a few hundred thousand distinct CDR3 sequences, 28% of them singletons. The sequenced material came from PBMCs or a T cell subset sorted from them (not recorded which). These receptors all come from an adult woman who had mild COVID-19 (a few samples of this study predate the infection). Cell type and time point are not known.

The V gene is TRBV20-1, the J gene TRBJ2-1; 9 bases line up with TRBD2. Per the germline V gene, CDR1 is DFQATT and CDR2 is SNEGSKA (reference sequence). With 2 bases clipped from V and 5 bases from J, the junction kept 13 bases outside the gene matches. The CDR3 contains 17 residues. The CDR3, as DNA: TGCAGTGCTAGACATGGTCTATGGGCTAGCGGGGACAATGAGCAGTTCTTC. Amino acids: CSARHGLWASGDNEQFF.

This clonotype turned up a few times. The chain links TRBV9 to TRBJ2-7, with D possibly matching TRBD2 (6 bases). Germline assignment: CDR1 SGDLS and CDR2 YYNGEE. V shed 6 bases and J shed 2 bases, with 18 bases lying between them. The CDR3 covers 15 residues. CDR3 residues: CASNRAASDAYEQYF. CDR3 nucleotide sequence: TGTGCCAGCAACCGGGCGGCTAGCGACGCCTACGAGCAGTACTTC.

This CDR3 is CASSLVPGADEQYF. DNA of the CDR3: TGTGCCAGCAGCTTAGTTCCGGGGGCGGACGAGCAGTACTTC. This chain joins TRBV7-2 and TRBJ2-7; D tentatively reads TRBD1 or TRBD2 (6 bases each). V lost 1 base and J 5 bases, leaving 12 bases between the germline ends. This CDR3 has 14 residues. Germline CDR1 SGHTA, CDR2 FQGNSA.

The genes are TRBV6-5 and TRBJ1-1, with 8 bases aligning to TRBD1. This CDR3 spans 15 amino acids. From germline, CDR1 is MNHEY and CDR2 SVGAGI. V lost 5 bases and J lost 5; bases outside the gene matches: 10. CDR3 protein: CASSPLDRDHTEAFF. CDR3 nucleotide sequence: TGTGCCAGCAGTCCCTTGGACAGGGATCATACTGAAGCTTTCTTT.

The chain links TRBV7-9 to TRBJ2-3; TRBD2 agrees at 15 bases. Per the germline V gene, CDR1 is SEHNR and CDR2 is FQNEAQ (reference sequence). The V segment lost 1 base and the J segment 3 bases; nucleotides outside the gene matches: 2. The length of the CDR3 is 17 residues. CDR3 nucleotide sequence: TGTGCCAGCAGCTTAGTAGGGACTAGCGGGAGGACAGATACGCAGTATTTT. This gives the protein CASSLVGTSGRTDTQYF.

The chain combines TRBV7-8 with TRBJ2-3, with 9 bases identical to TRBD2. From germline, CDR1 is SGHVS and CDR2 FQNEAQ. The length of the CDR3 is 19 residues. Trimming took 4 bases from V and 0 from J; bases not matched to a gene: 14. The CDR3 protein is CASSSIAGEQILSTDTQYF. CDR3 coding DNA: TGTGCCAGCAGCTCTATAGCGGGGGAGCAGATACTTAGCACAGATACGCAGTATTTT.

V is TRBV5-6 and J is TRBJ2-5; TRBD1 or TRBD2 may be the D gene (5 bases each). CDR1 and CDR2 (germline): SGHDT, YYEEEE. V shed 4 bases and J shed 4 bases, with 20 bases lying between them. This CDR3 is 16 amino acids long. The CDR3 DNA is TGTGCCAGCAGCCCCCTAGGGCCAGGGAGAGGAGAGACCCAGTACTTC. Residues: CASSPLGPGRGETQYF.

This clonotype was counted between two and nine times. This chain joins TRBV12-3 or TRBV12-4 and TRBJ1-1; weak D call: TRBD1 (5 bases). This CDR3 comprises 14 residues. The germline V and J ends were trimmed by 8 bases and 6 bases, with 19 bases remaining between them. CDR3 amino acids: CASGTESAIAEAFF. DNA for the CDR3: TGTGCCAGCGGGACGGAGTCAGCGATCGCTGAAGCTTTCTTT.

This clonotype occurred a few times. The rearrangement joins TRBV7-9 to TRBJ2-1, with TRBD1 matching 8 bases. Germline V lookup: CDR1 SEHNR, CDR2 FQNEAQ (reference sequence). With 4 bases clipped from V and 1 base from J, the junction kept 12 bases outside the gene matches. The CDR3 runs 18 residues. CDR3: CASSSTLPRDRSYNEQFF. DNA for the CDR3: TGTGCCAGCAGCTCTACCCTACCCCGGGACAGGTCCTACAATGAGCAGTTCTTC. The full variable domain, completed using reference TRBV7-9 and TRBJ2-1, is DTGVSQNPRHKITKRGQNVTFRCDPISEHNRLYWYRQTLGQGPEFLTYFQNEAQLEKSRLLSDRFSAERPKGSFSTLEIQRTEQGDSAMYLCASSSTLPRDRSYNEQFFGPGTRLTVL.

Only a few counts were recorded for this clonotype. The chain links TRBV5-6 to TRBJ2-3; a possible D gene is TRBD2 (6 bases). The CDR3 totals 15 residues. The V and J ends lost 3 bases and 0 bases respectively, with 11 bases between them. In germline, CDR1 is SGHDT, CDR2 YYEEEE. CDR3 region: CASSWGLRSTDTQYF. CDR3 coding DNA: TGTGCCAGCAGCTGGGGACTCCGAAGCACAGATACGCAGTATTTT.

The chain links TRBV20-1 to TRBJ1-5; D remains unclear. The ends were cut back, 5 bases at V and 3 bases at J, with 14 bases in the middle. The CDR3 spans 14 residues. Germline loops: CDR1 DFQATT, CDR2 SNEGSKA (reference sequence). The chain's CDR3 is CSARSQLSNQPQHF. CDR3 sequence (DNA): TGCAGTGCTCGCTCACAGCTTTCCAATCAGCCCCAGCATTTT.